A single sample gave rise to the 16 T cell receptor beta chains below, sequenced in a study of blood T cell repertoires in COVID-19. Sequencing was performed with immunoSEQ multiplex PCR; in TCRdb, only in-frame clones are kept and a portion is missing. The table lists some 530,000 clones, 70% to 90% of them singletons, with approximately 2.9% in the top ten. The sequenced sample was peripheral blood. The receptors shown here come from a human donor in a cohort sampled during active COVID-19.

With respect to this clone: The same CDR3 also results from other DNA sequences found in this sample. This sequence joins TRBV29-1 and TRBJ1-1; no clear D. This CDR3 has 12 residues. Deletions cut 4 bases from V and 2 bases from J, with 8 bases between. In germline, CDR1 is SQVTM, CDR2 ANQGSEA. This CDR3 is CSVVRGNTEAFF. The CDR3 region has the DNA TGCAGCGTTGTTAGAGGAAACACTGAAGCTTTCTTT. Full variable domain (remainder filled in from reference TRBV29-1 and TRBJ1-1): SAVISQKPSRDICQRGTSLTIQCQVDSQVTMMFWYRQQPGQSLTLIATANQGSEATYESGFVIDKFPISRPNLTFSTLTVSNMSPEDSSIYLCSVVRGNTEAFFGQGTRLTVV.

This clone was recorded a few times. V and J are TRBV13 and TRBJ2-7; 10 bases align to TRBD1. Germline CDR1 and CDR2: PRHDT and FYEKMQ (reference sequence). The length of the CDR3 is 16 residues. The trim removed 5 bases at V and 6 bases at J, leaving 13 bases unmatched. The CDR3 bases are TGTGCCAGCAGCCCTGGACAGGGGGAGTCTGTTGGCGAGCAGTACTTC. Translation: CASSPGQGESVGEQYF. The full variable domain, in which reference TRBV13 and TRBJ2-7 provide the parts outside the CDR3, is AAGVIQSPRHLIKEKRETATLKCYPIPRHDTVYWYQQGPGQDPQFLISFYEKMQSDKGSIPDRFSAQQFSDYHSELNMSSLELGDSALYFCASSPGQGESVGEQYFGPGTRLTVT.

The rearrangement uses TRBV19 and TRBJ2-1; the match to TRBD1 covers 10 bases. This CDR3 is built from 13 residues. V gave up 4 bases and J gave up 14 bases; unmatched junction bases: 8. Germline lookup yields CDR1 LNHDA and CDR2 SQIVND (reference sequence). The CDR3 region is CASSTQTGTGEFF. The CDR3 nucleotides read TGTGCCAGTAGTACACAAACCGGGACAGGGGAGTTCTTC.

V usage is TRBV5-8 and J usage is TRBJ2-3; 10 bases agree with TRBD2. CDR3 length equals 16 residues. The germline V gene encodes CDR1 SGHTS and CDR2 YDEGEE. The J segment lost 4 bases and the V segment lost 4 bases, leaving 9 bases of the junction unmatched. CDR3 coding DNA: TGTGCCAGCAGCCGGGCGGCTAGCGGGAGCGCAGATACGCAGTATTTT. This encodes CASSRAASGSADTQYF.

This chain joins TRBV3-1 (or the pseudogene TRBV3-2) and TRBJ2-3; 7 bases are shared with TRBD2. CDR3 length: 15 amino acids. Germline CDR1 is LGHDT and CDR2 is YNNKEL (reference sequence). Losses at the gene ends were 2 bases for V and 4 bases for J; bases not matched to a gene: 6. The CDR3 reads CASSQWAGEADTQYF. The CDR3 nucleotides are TGTGCCAGCAGCCAATGGGCGGGGGAGGCAGATACGCAGTATTTT.

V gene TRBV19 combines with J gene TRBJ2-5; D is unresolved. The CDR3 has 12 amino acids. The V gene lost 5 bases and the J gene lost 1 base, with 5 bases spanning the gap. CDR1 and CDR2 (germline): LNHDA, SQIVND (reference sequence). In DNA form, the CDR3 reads TGTGCCAGTAGTCCCGGCCAAGAGACCCAGTACTTC. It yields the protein CASSPGQETQYF.

The chain's CDR3 is CASSQSDSGANVLTF. CDR3 DNA: TGCGCCAGCAGCCAAAGCGACTCTGGGGCCAACGTCCTGACTTTC. The chain links TRBV4-1 to TRBJ2-6, with D unclear. With 2 bases removed from V and 0 bases from J, the gap between germline ends came to 5 bases. Germline CDR1 reads MGHRA; CDR2 reads YSYEKL. The CDR3 contains 15 residues.

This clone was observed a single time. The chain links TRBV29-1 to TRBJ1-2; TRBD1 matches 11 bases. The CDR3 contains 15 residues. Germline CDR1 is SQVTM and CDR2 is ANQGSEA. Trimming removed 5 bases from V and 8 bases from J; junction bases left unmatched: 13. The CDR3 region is CSVLKSGTGGLGYTF. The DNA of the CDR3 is TGCAGCGTTTTGAAATCCGGGACAGGGGGTTTGGGCTACACCTTC.

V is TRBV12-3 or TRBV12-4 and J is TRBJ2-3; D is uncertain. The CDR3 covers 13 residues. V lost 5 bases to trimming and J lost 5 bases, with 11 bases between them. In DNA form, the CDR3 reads TGTGCCAGCAGTCCCCGGTCCCAAGATACGCAGTATTTT. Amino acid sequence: CASSPRSQDTQYF.

As DNA, the CDR3 is TGTGCCAGTAGTATGCGGCCGAGGAACACTGAAGCTTTCTTT. Its protein is CASSMRPRNTEAFF. The chain carries TRBV19 and TRBJ1-1; D not certain. Looked up from germline, CDR1 is LNHDA and CDR2 is SQIVND (reference sequence). Trimming left V 3 bases short and J 1 base short, with 9 bases between. This CDR3 has 14 residues. Combining the CDR3 with reference TRBV19 and TRBJ1-1 gives the whole variable domain DGGITQSPKYLFRKEGQNVTLSCEQNLNHDAMYWYRQDPGQGLRLIYYSQIVNDFQKGDIAEGYSVSREKKESFPLTVTSAQKNPTAFYLCASSMRPRNTEAFFGQGTRLTVV.

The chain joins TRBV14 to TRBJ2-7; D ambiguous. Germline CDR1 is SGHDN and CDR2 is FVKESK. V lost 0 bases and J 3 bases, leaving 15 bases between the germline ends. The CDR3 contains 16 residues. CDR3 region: CASSQDPRHAYYEQYF. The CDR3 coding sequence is TGTGCCAGCAGCCAAGATCCCAGGCACGCTTACTACGAGCAGTACTTC.

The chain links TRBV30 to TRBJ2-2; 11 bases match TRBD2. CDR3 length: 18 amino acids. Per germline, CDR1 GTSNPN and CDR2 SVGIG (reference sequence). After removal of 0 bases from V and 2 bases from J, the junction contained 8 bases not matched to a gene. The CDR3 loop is CAWSVRGLADFNTGELFF. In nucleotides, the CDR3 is TGTGCCTGGAGTGTACGGGGACTAGCGGACTTCAACACCGGGGAGCTGTTTTTT.

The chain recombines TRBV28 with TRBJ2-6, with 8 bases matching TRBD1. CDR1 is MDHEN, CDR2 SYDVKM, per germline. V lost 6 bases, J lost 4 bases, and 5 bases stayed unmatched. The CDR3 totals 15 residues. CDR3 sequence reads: CASSDRGPGANVLTF. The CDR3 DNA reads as TGTGCCAGCAGCGACAGGGGTCCCGGGGCCAACGTCCTGACTTTC.

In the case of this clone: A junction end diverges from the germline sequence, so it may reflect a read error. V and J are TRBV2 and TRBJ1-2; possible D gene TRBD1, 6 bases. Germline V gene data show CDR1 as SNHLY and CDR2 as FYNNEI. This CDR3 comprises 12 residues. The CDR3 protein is CASSGSATGEAF. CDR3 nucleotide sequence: TGTGCCAGCTCGGGTTCTGCGACAGGCGAGGCCTTC.

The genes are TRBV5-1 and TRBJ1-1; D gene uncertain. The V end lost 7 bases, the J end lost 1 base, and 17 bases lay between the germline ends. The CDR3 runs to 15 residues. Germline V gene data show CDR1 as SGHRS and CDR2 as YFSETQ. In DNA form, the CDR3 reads TGCGCCAGCGGATTGGGTAATATAGCGAACACTGAAGCTTTCTTT. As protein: CASGLGNIANTEAFF.

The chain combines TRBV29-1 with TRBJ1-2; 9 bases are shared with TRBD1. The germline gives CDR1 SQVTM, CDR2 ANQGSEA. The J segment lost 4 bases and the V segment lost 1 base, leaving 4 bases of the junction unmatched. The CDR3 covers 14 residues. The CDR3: CSVEARDRAYGYTF. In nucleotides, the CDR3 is TGCAGCGTTGAAGCGCGGGACAGGGCCTATGGCTACACCTTC.